The TCR beta chain under discussion was sequenced for a study of shared clonotypes between healthy human individuals. Study-wide results and caveats: Non-shared clonotypes showed lower generation probabilities than clonotypes common to all four donors.

As for this clone: Its antigen is unidentified.

In the source study's methods: Filtering differed because ImmunoSEQ produced junction-only sequences that carried no quality scores. Repertoires were generated with immunoSEQ multiplex PCR, while TCRdb's copy carries only in-frame clones and drops some. From that table come the V and J calls and clone size; the DNA was used to work out D and trimming. The sample lists 1,100,000 or so clones, approximately 80% occurring once. The receptor comes from a man aged 18 to 29 in good health. Some clones in this sample may be carry-over from other donors' samples. Sequencing was performed on memory CD4+ T cells from PBMCs. Stated subset: CD45RA-negative fraction.

The CDR3 spells CASMGEQGAGGYTF. CDR3 in DNA: TGTGCCAGCATGGGAGAACAGGGGGCGGGAGGCTACACCTTC. The chain employs TRBV28 and TRBJ1-2; 9 bases are shared with TRBD1. V lost 7 bases to trimming and J lost 8 bases; unmatched junction nucleotides: 11. The CDR3 sequence is 14 residues long. The germline gives CDR1 MDHEN, CDR2 SYDVKM.